This T cell receptor beta chain was captured by sequencing in a study of Tregs in tolerant kidney transplant recipients. As regards this clone: Its specificity is unknown.

Profiled with immunoSEQ multiplex PCR; TCRdb holds only in-frame clones, not every one. The table has 240,000 or so clones, about 86% seen once. CD4+CD25+CD127- Tregs, CD4+CD25- non-Tregs, CD4 and CD8 cells were sorted. From germline, CDR1 is MNHEY and CDR2 SVGAGI. The V and J ends lost 2 bases and 5 bases, in that order; junction bases with no gene match: 3. The CDR3 is 15 residues long. Study-level findings and limits: Biological reproducibility was not directly addressed in this study.

What was sequenced was CD4+ T cells from blood. The chain couples TRBV6-5 to TRBJ2-2; TRBD1 matches 9 bases. The sequence was obtained from a human donor in good health. CDR3 nucleotide sequence: TGTGCCAGCAGTTACGGGACAGGGTATACCGGGGAGCTGTTTTTT. Protein product: CASSYGTGYTGELFF.